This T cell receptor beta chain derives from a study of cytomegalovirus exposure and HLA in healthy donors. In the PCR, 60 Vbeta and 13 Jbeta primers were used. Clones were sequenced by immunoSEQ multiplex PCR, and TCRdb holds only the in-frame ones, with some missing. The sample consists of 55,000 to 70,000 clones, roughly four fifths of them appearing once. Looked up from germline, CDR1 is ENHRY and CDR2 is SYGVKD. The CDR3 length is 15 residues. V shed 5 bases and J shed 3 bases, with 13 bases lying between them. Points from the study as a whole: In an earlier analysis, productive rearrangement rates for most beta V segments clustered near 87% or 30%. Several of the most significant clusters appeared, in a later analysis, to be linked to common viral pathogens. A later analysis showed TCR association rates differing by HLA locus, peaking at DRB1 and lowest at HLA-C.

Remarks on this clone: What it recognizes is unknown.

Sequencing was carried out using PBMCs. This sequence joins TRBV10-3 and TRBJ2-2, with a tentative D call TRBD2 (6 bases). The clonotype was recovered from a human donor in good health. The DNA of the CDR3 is TGTGCCATCAGTATAACGGGAGATGACACCGGGGAGCTGTTTTTT. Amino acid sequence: CAISITGDDTGELFF.